A selection of T cell receptor beta chains follows, all from one sample in a study of blood T cell repertoires in COVID-19. Produced via immunoSEQ multiplex PCR; TCRdb's table is partial and in-frame only. The sample carries tens of thousands of clones, about 83% recorded once. Sequencing input: peripheral blood. Receptor source: a man in his sixties or seventies with active COVID-19. Each CDR3 is given without its conserved first and last residue.

>TRBV5-6|TRBJ2-7
ASSPEVASYEQY
>TRBV6-2/TRBV6-3|TRBJ1-2
ASSYSRLGTGRTVYGYT
>TRBV5-6|TRBJ2-5
ASSSASSRETQY
>TRBV27|TRBJ1-1
ASSAGVIGTEAF
>TRBV19|TRBJ1-2
ASRTGGQTGGYT
>TRBV18|TRBJ2-1
ASSSKHPGLAGGRPYNEQF
>TRBV4-1|TRBJ2-7
ASSIEGTGMREQY
>TRBV6-6|TRBJ2-7
ASSLGTGATYEQY
>TRBV2|TRBJ1-5
ASSRVRQPQH
>TRBV7-2|TRBJ1-1
ASSSQRGGTEAF